Following are 20 T cell receptor beta chains from one sample sequenced in a study of cytomegalovirus exposure and HLA in healthy donors. PCR amplification relied on 60 Vbeta primers (plus 13 Jbeta primers). Using immunoSEQ multiplex PCR, the repertoire was profiled, and TCRdb retains in-frame clones only, with some absent. The top ten hold less than 2.5% of the sample, which has over 150,000 clones, approximately 81% seen once. Source material: PBMCs. All receptors come from a male donor in good health and CMV-seronegative.

Only one count was recorded for this clone. The rearrangement joins TRBV25-1 to TRBJ1-6; 9 bases map to TRBD1. The CDR3 has 15 amino acids. J gave up 6 bases and V 6 bases, and 6 bases lay outside the gene matches. The germline CDR1 and CDR2 sequences are MGHDK and SYGVNS. The CDR3 reads CASRTETGGNSPLHF. Here the CDR3 DNA reads TGTGCCAGCAGGACAGAGACAGGGGGTAATTCACCCCTCCACTTT.

V usage is TRBV5-1 and J usage is TRBJ2-1, with D uncertain. The CDR3 runs to 13 residues. The germline V gene has CDR1 SGHRS and CDR2 YFSETQ. The V gene lost 0 bases and the J gene lost 9 bases, with 10 bases spanning the gap. CDR3 sequence: CASSLGVGFEQFF. DNA of the CDR3: TGCGCCAGCAGCTTGGGCGTCGGGTTTGAGCAGTTCTTC.

This clone was observed a handful of times. The chain uses TRBV5-1 and TRBJ2-2, with 8 bases matching TRBD2. The J segment lost 2 bases and the V segment lost 1 base, leaving 1 base of the junction unmatched. CDR3 length equals 15 residues. Germline values: CDR1 SGHRS, CDR2 YFSETQ. CDR3 protein: CASSLTSGNTGELFF. CDR3 nucleotide sequence: TGCGCCAGCAGCTTGACTAGCGGAAACACCGGGGAGCTGTTTTTT.

The rearrangement joins TRBV9 to TRBJ1-5; 8 bases match TRBD1. CDR1 is SGDLS, CDR2 YYNGEE, per germline. This CDR3 spans 15 amino acids. V shed 0 bases, J shed 5 bases, and the junction held 4 bases outside the gene matches. DNA of the CDR3: TGTGCCAGCAGCGTAGAAGGGACAGGCTATCAGCCCCAGCATTTT. It translates to CASSVEGTGYQPQHF. The full variable domain, its missing parts supplied by reference TRBV9 and TRBJ1-5, is DSGVTQTPKHLITATGQRVTLRCSPRSGDLSVYWYQQSLDQGLQFLIQYYNGEERAKGNILERFSAQQFPDLHSELNLSSLELGDSALYFCASSVEGTGYQPQHFGDGTRLSIL.

This chain uses TRBV5-5 with TRBJ1-1; possible D gene TRBD1, 6 bases. V lost 4 bases to trimming and J lost 0 bases, with 10 bases between them. Per the germline V gene, CDR1 is SGHKS and CDR2 is YYEKEE (reference sequence). This CDR3 contains 14 residues. CDR3 amino acids: CASSPGVMNTEAFF. Here the CDR3 DNA reads TGTGCCAGCAGCCCAGGGGTCATGAACACTGAAGCTTTCTTT. The whole variable domain, filled in from reference TRBV5-5 and TRBJ1-1, reads DAGVTQSPTHLIKTRGQQVTLRCSPISGHKSVSWYQQVLGQGPQFIFQYYEKEERGRGNFPDRFSARQFPNYSSELNVNALLLGDSALYLCASSPGVMNTEAFFGQGTRLTVV.

The chain is built from TRBV27 and TRBJ2-7, with TRBD1 matching over 11 bases. Germline V lookup: CDR1 MNHEY, CDR2 SMNVEV (reference sequence). With V trimmed by 2 bases and J by 4 bases, 7 bases remained unmatched. The CDR3 contains 16 residues. The CDR3 DNA follows: TGTGCCAGCAGTTTAGGTTTCGGACAGGGGGCTTACGAGCAGTACTTC. Residues: CASSLGFGQGAYEQYF.

The chain joins TRBV4-2 to TRBJ2-5; a weak D match, TRBD2 (5 bases). Germline CDR1 LGHNA, CDR2 YNFKEQ. The V gene lost 6 bases and the J gene lost 1 base, with 9 bases spanning the gap. The CDR3 spans 13 residues. In DNA, the CDR3 is TGTGCCAGCAGAATGAGCGGCCAAGAGACCCAGTACTTC. This gives the protein CASRMSGQETQYF.

The count of this clone is one. V and J are TRBV28 and TRBJ1-4; D possibly corresponds to TRBD1 (6 bases). Trimming shortened V by 7 bases and J by 3 bases, and 9 bases separated the two germline ends. The CDR3 loop spans 13 amino acids. The germline gives CDR1 MDHEN, CDR2 SYDVKM. The CDR3 protein is CASKGGANEKLFF. DNA of the CDR3: TGTGCCAGCAAGGGGGGGGCTAATGAAAAACTGTTTTTT.

V gene TRBV27 combines with J gene TRBJ2-6, with TRBD1 identical over 7 bases. With V trimmed by 3 bases and J by 3 bases, 8 bases remained unmatched. This CDR3 region has 17 residues. Germline CDR1 and CDR2: MNHEY and SMNVEV (reference sequence). The CDR3 DNA reads as TGTGCCAGCAGTTTTCGACAGGGCTTAGGTGGGGCCAACGTCCTGACTTTC. Its translation is CASSFRQGLGGANVLTF. The whole variable domain, filled in from reference TRBV27 and TRBJ2-6, reads EAQVTQNPRYLITVTGKKLTVTCSQNMNHEYMSWYRQDPGLGLRQIYYSMNVEVTDKGDVPEGYKVSRKEKRNFPLILESPSPNQTSLYFCASSFRQGLGGANVLTFGAGSRLTVL.

This chain connects TRBV7-6 to TRBJ1-1; a possible D gene is TRBD1 (5 bases). The germline CDR1 and CDR2 sequences are SGHVS and FNYEAQ. V lost 0 bases and J lost 11, with 10 bases in between. This CDR3 has 12 amino acids. DNA for the CDR3: TGTGCCAGCAGCTTAGCGGGGGGGGTGGCTTTCTTT. Its translation: CASSLAGGVAFF.

The genes are TRBV5-6 and TRBJ2-5, with a tentative D call TRBD2 (5 bases). The germline V gene has CDR1 SGHDT and CDR2 YYEEEE. The V end lost 4 bases, the J end lost 3 bases, and 13 bases lay between the germline ends. This CDR3 comprises 14 residues. CDR3 in DNA: TGTGCCAGCAGCCTACTCGGAGGCGAAGAGACCCAGTACTTC. Translation gives CASSLLGGEETQYF.

The rearrangement links TRBV5-1 to TRBJ2-3; the match to TRBD1 covers 9 bases. The V segment lost 3 bases and the J segment 3 bases; nucleotides outside the gene matches: 11. The length of the CDR3 is 17 residues. CDR1 is SGHRS and CDR2 is YFSETQ in the germline V gene. CDR3 amino acids: CASSSSATGGETDTQYF. CDR3 DNA sequence: TGCGCCAGCAGCTCCTCTGCTACAGGGGGCGAGACAGATACGCAGTATTTT.

The rearrangement joins TRBV27 to TRBJ2-3; maybe TRBD1 (6 bases). The CDR3 totals 12 residues. Trimming removed 5 bases from V and 5 bases from J, with 8 bases in between. Germline assignment: CDR1 MNHEY and CDR2 SMNVEV (reference sequence). CDR3 nucleotides: TGTGCCAGCAGTACACAGGGAGATACGCAGTATTTT. It codes for CASSTQGDTQYF.

This chain links TRBV28 with TRBJ1-4, with 12 bases that match TRBD1. The CDR3 spans 17 residues. Germline trimming cut 5 bases from V and 3 bases from J; bases unmatched to any gene: 7. CDR1 MDHEN and CDR2 SYDVKM come from the germline V gene. The CDR3 DNA follows: TGTGCCAGCAGTGCCGGGACAGGGGGCTTCGCTAATGAAAAACTGTTTTTT. Protein: CASSAGTGGFANEKLFF. Variable domain in full (rest from reference TRBV28 and TRBJ1-4): DVKVTQSSRYLVKRTGEKVFLECVQDMDHENMFWYRQDPGLGLRLIYFSYDVKMKEKGDIPEGYSVSREKKERFSLILESASTNQTSMYLCASSAGTGGFANEKLFFGSGTQLSVL.

The V gene is TRBV4-3, the J gene TRBJ1-1, with TRBD1 as a possible D gene (6 bases). This CDR3 comprises 15 residues. Germline CDR1 reads LGHNA; CDR2 reads YSLEER. V was shortened by 2 bases and J by 1 base, with 11 bases between the two germline ends. The CDR3 protein is CASSQIQGTNTEAFF. In DNA, the CDR3 is TGCGCCAGCAGCCAAATACAGGGAACGAACACTGAAGCTTTCTTT.

The J gene is TRBJ1-4, the V gene TRBV7-9, with 8 bases fitting TRBD1. V was clipped by 5 bases and J by 4 bases; unmatched bases: 3. Germline-derived CDR1 and CDR2 are SEHNR and FQNEAQ (reference sequence). The CDR3 has 14 residues. The DNA of the CDR3 is TGTGCCAGCAGCGCGGGACAGGATAATGAAAAACTGTTTTTT. It codes for CASSAGQDNEKLFF.

The gene calls are TRBV7-2 and TRBJ1-5; 8 positions agree with TRBD1. The CDR3 length is 15 residues. The germline gives CDR1 SGHTA, CDR2 FQGNSA. J was trimmed by 2 bases and V by 5 bases; bases with no gene match: 5. CDR3 sequence: CASSLEGQGNQPQHF. In DNA, the CDR3 is TGTGCCAGCAGCCTAGAGGGACAGGGCAATCAGCCCCAGCATTTT.

The chain carries TRBV27 and TRBJ2-3; TRBD1 is a possible D gene (6 bases). The V gene lost 5 bases and the J gene lost 0 bases, with 21 bases spanning the gap. Germline V gives CDR1 MNHEY, CDR2 SMNVEV (reference sequence). This CDR3 spans 18 amino acids. The chain's CDR3 is CASSRLLGQSSSTDTQYF. CDR3 coding DNA: TGTGCCAGCAGTCGCCTTTTGGGACAATCTTCTAGCACAGATACGCAGTATTTT.

V gene TRBV7-3 combines with J gene TRBJ2-7; maybe TRBD1 (5 bases). Trimming shortened V by 0 bases and J by 6 bases, and 12 bases separated the two germline ends. Germline-derived CDR1 and CDR2 are SGHTA and FQGTGA. The CDR3 covers 14 residues. This CDR3 reads CASSLTSSGSEQYF. As DNA, the CDR3 is TGTGCCAGCAGCTTAACGTCATCAGGGTCCGAGCAGTACTTC.

The chain is built from TRBV19 and TRBJ1-3, with 8 bases identical to TRBD1. Germline CDR1 is LNHDA and CDR2 is SQIVND (reference sequence). Unmatched junction bases numbered 4, after V lost 3 bases and J lost 0 bases. CDR3 size: 16 residues. CDR3 coding DNA: TGTGCCAGTAGTATCTACAGGGGGACCTCTGGAAACACCATATATTTT. This gives the protein CASSIYRGTSGNTIYF.